What follows describes a single T cell receptor beta chain. This clone was recorded only once. Its antigen is currently not known. One base away there is no much larger clone; base qualities are not given. This record comes from a study of cytomegalovirus exposure and HLA in healthy donors (dated by TCRdb to about 2017). In terms of the full investigation: According to an earlier analysis of a few hundred of the donors, about 180 million T cells yielded 120 million or so unique TCR beta sequences and about 280 Gb of sequence data. Among about 400 genotyped donors of the cohort, an average of around 240,000 unique TCR beta nucleotide sequences was sequenced per donor, of which approximately 18% were non-productive. In a later analysis, previously published TCR beta repertoires from roughly 710 donors were re-analyzed and high-resolution HLA genotyping was added so that TCR occurrence patterns could be studied. The aim of the study was to test whether cataloging public T cell receptors could identify signatures of past pathogen exposure. All discovery cohort repertoires had been generated using a single sequencing platform. Because of strong linkage in the cohort, roughly five DR-DQ haplotypes were treated as single units for association and clustering. Class I and class II HLA loci were covered by the typing at four-digit resolution. Among the approximately 400 genotyped donors, about 83% belonged to the genetic ancestry cluster associated with self-reported Caucasian donors. The number of typed donors differed by locus: roughly 629-640 for A, B, C, DRB1 and DQB1; about 520 for DQA1; approximately 600 for DPA1; and about 450 for DPB1. A later genetic analysis used genome-wide SNP genotypes for 398 of the 666 donors, treating that subset as a discovery cohort. To decide whether each TCR beta V gene segment behaved as functional or pseudogenic, an earlier analysis of some 570 of the donors relied on high-throughput TCR beta sequencing. Donor age, sex, ethnicity and CMV serostatus were collected together with the repertoire data. An early release covering over 500 HLA-typed donors comprised approximately 300 gigabases of sequencing data and approximately 80 million unique TCR sequences. To predict cytomegalovirus infection status, the study combined high-throughput TCR immunosequencing, statistical association of individual TCRs with disease status, and machine learning. The T cell repertoires of 666 subjects were profiled by immunosequencing and related to cytomegalovirus serostatus. A separate validation cohort of about 110 different subjects was used in addition to the approximately 610-subject first cohort. Rather than drawing on any new phenotypic data, the later analysis identified candidate immune exposures from TCR beta sequences and the way those sequences occurred across donors. General findings and caveats noted by the study authors: Correlated functional status among segregating V segments might reflect linkage disequilibrium, but an unknown experimental factor could not be ruled out. Because some donors lacked HLA typing at each locus, the association tests relied only on the typed subset. In a later analysis, some 17,000 TCR beta sequences were associated with specific HLA alleles at a false discovery rate of 0.05. The only immune exposure information available for the cohort was CMV serostatus. In an earlier analysis of about 540 of the donors, most TCR beta V segments were observed in productive rearrangements about 90% or about 30% of the time, broadly matching IMGT annotations. In both the original and validation cohorts, the classifier was reported to diagnose cytomegalovirus status with high specificity and sensitivity. Only TCR beta chains were sequenced in this cohort, and the absence of alpha or paired-chain data limited detectable features. Roughly uniform sequencing depth across donors was assumed in presence/absence analyses, although this assumption may not hold. The sequencing pipeline was judged likely to have produced a cluster of highly shared sequence variants as a technical artifact. Assigning TCR associations to individual alleles was difficult when HLA alleles, especially DR and DQ, strongly co-occurred. According to a later analysis, most CMV-associated TCR beta chains appeared to be HLA-restricted, and the HLA associations seemed to be driven largely by CMV exposure. In a later analysis, the rate of TCR association differed among HLA loci, with DRB1 alleles having the most associated TCRs and HLA-C alleles having the fewest. While some public TCRs were present in many individuals, most TCR sequences turned up only very rarely across donors. A few of the identified cytomegalovirus-associated TCR beta chains were confirmed in vitro to be specific for cytomegalovirus antigens. A total of roughly 160 TCR beta chains were listed by the study as associated with cytomegalovirus. In a later genetic analysis, a missense DCLRE1C variant was associated with V-gene and J-gene trimming of TCR beta chains, and the association was replicated in an independent cohort. Several of the top co-occurrence clusters appeared to be linked to parvovirus B19, influenza, CMV and Epstein-Barr virus, according to a later analysis. Some IMGT-functional V segments, including TRBV6-2 and TRBV6-3, could not be distinguished by the 87-base-pair reads and were therefore excluded. A further reported finding was that TCR beta sequences accurately predicted the HLA-A and HLA-B alleles for most subjects in the first cohort. The authors suggested that the approach could potentially be extended to other disease states and immunological phenotypes. In a later genetic analysis, fewer N-insertions in productive TCRs were reported among donors in an Asian-associated ancestry cluster than the roughly 700-donor mean. Compared with equally common non-associated chains, HLA-associated TCR beta chains in a later analysis were more clonally expanded and had lower generation probabilities. Because counts were too low, roughly 16 rarely observed V segments, including chromosome 9 orphons, were left out of the earlier analysis of over 550 of the donors.

The cohort consisted of 666 healthy bone marrow donors. At the time of sampling, all cohort members were nominally healthy, though unrecorded immune exposures were likely present. The donor tested CMV seropositive, placing the donor among the 290 or so seropositive members of the cohort. Every donor gave a peripheral blood sample, and the peripheral blood mononuclear cells from that sample were used for TCR beta sequencing. The Qiagen DNeasy Blood Extraction Kit was used to extract genomic DNA from the blood cell samples. The germline V gene sets CDR1 to SNHLY and CDR2 to FYNNEI. From the cysteine up to the phenylalanine, the CDR3 has a length of 15 residues. The entry retains the CDR3 DNA only, 45 bases that are in frame from base 1. At the junction V is shortened by 7 bases and J by 0 bases; bases outside the gene matches: 8. Library preparation used the immunoSEQ multiplex PCR assay. The multiplex PCR relied on a mix of 60 forward primers for TCR Vbeta segments and 13 reverse primers for TCR Jbeta segments. A multiplex PCR assay on genomic DNA amplified the CDR3 region of rearranged TCR beta genes. Amplified TCR beta libraries were sequenced as 87-base-pair reads on the Illumina HiSeq System. In the source study's methods: In a later analysis, some 80 million unique TCR beta chains were counted across the roughly 670 repertoires, and around 11 million of these chains were shared by at least two donors. A nearest-neighbor algorithm error-corrected the raw reads and collapsed the reads into unique sequences, merging closely related sequences to remove PCR and sequencing errors. CDR3 sequences were aligned to IMGT reference sequences to assign V, D and J gene segments. For a sequence to be retained, a match of at least six nucleotides was required to both a V gene segment and a J gene segment. A rearrangement was called productive if the CDR3 had no stop codons and remained in frame with V and J, and every other rearrangement was called non-productive. CDR3 was defined by IMGT convention, running from the second conserved V-encoded cysteine to the conserved J-encoded phenylalanine. The earlier analysis of 450 to 750 of the donors excluded any sequence lacking an unambiguous match to a single V gene segment. In an earlier analysis of some 590 of the donors, V segments were called functional above 56.7% productive rearrangements and were called segregating when the between-donor standard deviation exceeded 5%. To diagnose cytomegalovirus status from the catalog of TCR beta chain sequences, a statistical classification framework was built. In a later analysis, V and J genes were assigned by comparing TCR nucleotide sequences against IMGT/GENE-DB human TR gene sequences. Using the TCRdist pipeline, a later analysis assigned CDR3 sequences along with most-parsimonious VDJ recombination scenarios. A later analysis defined each TCR beta chain by its CDR3 amino acid sequence plus V-gene family, and excluded reads lacking a unique V-gene family. A later analysis removed several hundred highly shared, low-generation-probability nucleotide sequences to deal with suspected cross-contamination and a sequencing artifact. A later analysis calculated a clonal expansion index for each public chain from normalized within-repertoire ranks of inferred template counts. Generation probabilities in a later analysis came from a VDJ recombination model fitted to out-of-frame rearrangements, and those results were checked against IGoR. In a later analysis, TCR-TCR, TCR-HLA and TCR-CMV co-occurrence was scored with hypergeometric tests, and a repertoire-size bias correction was applied to TCR pairs. In a later analysis, false discovery rates were estimated by permuting HLA or CMV assignments 20 times. A later analysis grouped co-occurring TCRs with DBSCAN, adding TCRdist sequence similarity when clustering within HLA-allele-positive subsets. Repertoires with fewer than 30,000 or more than 120,000 public chains, plus five repertoires with anomalous nucleotide sharing, were excluded from co-occurrence clustering. The source is immuneACCESS, and TCRdb retained only in-frame sequences with V and J called. Part of the clones is not carried over; for the studies checked, unresolved V genes explain less than half of this, and the remainder is unexplained. V and J calls and clone size are as listed in that table; D and trimming were resolved from the DNA. For this sample the table gives approximately 190,000 clones, of which over 65% were detected only once. Of the sample, approximately 2.9% is held by the ten largest clones.

This sequence uses TRBV2 and TRBJ2-7; 8 nucleotides in the junction match TRBD2. The sequence was obtained from a woman in her forties or fifties in good health and CMV-seropositive. Material: PBMCs. The DNA is as follows: TGTGCCAGCACGGCCCAGCGGGGGAACTCCTACGAGCAGTACTTC. The translation is CASTAQRGNSYEQYF.